Listed here is a single T cell receptor (beta chain). Antigen unknown. A minimum of one pre-ART and two post-ART PBMC samples existed for each donor. These data belong to a study of long-term antiretroviral therapy in people with HIV. General study findings and limits: Comparison with controls showed narrower CDR3 length ranges in HIV repertoires. Dominating the repertoire at all time points were the clones that expanded before ART.

The libraries were made with immunoSEQ v3.0 at survey level. Per-sample targets for sequencing were roughly 40,000-50,000 T-cell genomes. Sequenced by immunoSEQ multiplex PCR; TCRdb stores in-frame clones only, minus some. Of 25,000 to 35,000 clones detected, just under 95% appear once; the ten largest clones hold approximately 2.8%. Germline lookup yields CDR1 SGHVS and CDR2 FNYEAQ. V dropped 5 bases and J dropped 0 bases, with 6 bases sitting between them. The CDR3 has 13 amino acids. This specimen was unsorted PBMCs, taken 5.3 years after starting antiretroviral therapy. The rearrangement uses TRBV7-6 and TRBJ2-3, with a possible D match to TRBD1 (6 bases). This clonotype originated in a man over 45 with HIV. Here the CDR3 DNA reads TGTGCCAGCAGCACAGGGAGCACAGATACGCAGTATTTT. It yields the protein CASSTGSTDTQYF.